This T cell receptor beta chain was profiled in a study of cytomegalovirus exposure and HLA in healthy donors. Per the germline V gene, CDR1 is SGHTA and CDR2 is FQGNSA. The CDR3 is 15 residues long. Trimming took 3 bases from V and 2 from J; bases not matched to a gene: 2. This cohort consisted of healthy bone marrow donors. A multiplex PCR was run with 60 Vbeta primers and 13 Jbeta primers. This table comes from immunoSEQ multiplex PCR, and its TCRdb copy is limited to in-frame clones, with some not included. Among about 150,000 clones listed, around 85% were seen once. The chain couples TRBV7-2 to TRBJ2-2, with 8 nucleotides matching TRBD2. Sequencing was done on a sample of PBMCs. The receptor's source is a man in his forties or fifties in good health and CMV-seropositive. The CDR3 loop reads CASSLSGRNTGELFF. CDR3 coding DNA: TGTGCCAGCAGCTTGAGCGGGAGAAACACCGGGGAGCTGTTTTTT. Full variable domain (missing parts from reference TRBV7-2 and TRBJ2-2): GAGVSQSPSNKVTEKGKDVELRCDPISGHTALYWYRQSLGQGLEFLIYFQGNSAPDKSGLPSDRFSAERTGGSVSTLTIQRTQQEDSAVYLCASSLSGRNTGELFFGEGSRLTVL.